These 20 T cell receptor beta chains share one sample of origin, sequenced in a study of human T cells and chemical hapten exposure. Specified time point: patch test 1, 2 weeks after DPC sensitization. As to treatment: therapeutic diphenylcyclopropenone sensitization with weekly scalp DPC. TCRdb re-called the RACE reads through MiXCR, storing one row per CDR3 protein. The sample has tens of thousands of distinct CDR3 sequences; approximately 8% are singletons. The source was whole blood, collected in connection with sensitization to the hapten diphenylcyclopropenone (DPC). The receptors were gathered from a woman younger than 45 with alopecia areata. Some clones in this sample may be carry-over from other donors' samples.

The sample holds many counts of this clonotype. The junction does not match germline at one end; this may be a read error. This chain connects TRBV10-3 to TRBJ1-6; D not certain. Germline V gene data show CDR1 as ENHRY and CDR2 as SYGVKD. The CDR3 has 13 residues. The CDR3 region is CAMSVTANSPLHF. The CDR3 nucleotides read TGTGCCATGAGTGTGACTGCAAATTCACCCCTCCACTTT.

This clonotype was seen repeatedly, ten times or more. Here the CDR3 reads CASSLTGLGNQPQHF. CDR3 nucleotide sequence: TGCGCCAGCAGCTTGACAGGGTTGGGCAATCAGCCCCAGCATTTT. The chain carries TRBV5-1 and TRBJ1-5; D might be TRBD1 (6 bases). There are 15 residues in the CDR3. V was cut by 1 base and J by 2 bases, with 10 bases left in between. In germline, CDR1 is SGHRS, CDR2 YFSETQ. Drawing the rest from reference TRBV5-1 and TRBJ1-5, the complete variable domain is KAGVTQTPRYLIKTRGQQVTLSCSPISGHRSVSWYQQTPGQGLQFLFEYFSETQRNKGNFPGRFSGRQFSNSRSEMNVSTLELGDSALYLCASSLTGLGNQPQHFGDGTRLSIL.

This clonotype was counted only a few times. The J gene is TRBJ2-4, the V gene TRBV20-1, with D tentatively TRBD1 or TRBD2 (5 bases each). The CDR3 consists of 14 residues. V gave up 5 bases and J gave up 4 bases, with 15 bases separating them. Germline V CDR1 and CDR2: DFQATT, SNEGSKA (reference sequence). In DNA, the CDR3 is TGCAGTGCTCTAACCGGGACGGTGAAAAACATTCAGTACTTC. Residues: CSALTGTVKNIQYF.

This clonotype occurred many times. CDR3 DNA sequence: TGTGCCAGCAGCCAAGATCGGCTTAAGCGGATAAGGTTCTACAATGAGCAGTTCTTC. This codes for CASSQDRLKRIRFYNEQFF. The chain links TRBV3-1 to TRBJ2-1, with a weak D call TRBD2 (5 bases). Trimming took 0 bases from V and 3 from J, leaving 21 bases between them. CDR1 is LGHDT and CDR2 is YNNKEL in the germline V gene (reference sequence). The CDR3 covers 19 residues.

This clonotype was counted many times. This rearrangement joins TRBV29-1 to TRBJ2-1; D is possibly TRBD2 (6 bases). Germline CDR1 and CDR2: SQVTM and ANQGSEA. The germline V and J ends were trimmed by 4 bases and 8 bases, with 9 bases remaining between them. The CDR3 is made up of 11 amino acids. For the CDR3, the DNA is TGCAGCGTTGTTCCGGGGGATGAGCAGTTCTTC. Amino acids: CSVVPGDEQFF.

This clonotype was seen ten or more times. The chain links TRBV2 to TRBJ2-3; D not resolved. Germline values: CDR1 SNHLY, CDR2 FYNNEI. The ends were cut back, 2 bases at V and 4 bases at J, with 4 bases in the middle. This CDR3 is built from 12 residues. CDR3 sequence reads: CASSEMADTQYF. Written as DNA, the CDR3 is TGTGCCAGCAGTGAAATGGCAGATACGCAGTATTTT.

This clonotype came up many times. The V call is TRBV12-3 or TRBV12-4, the J call TRBJ1-5; TRBD1 agrees at 12 bases. V lost 6 bases, J lost 9 bases, and 6 bases stayed unmatched. The length of the CDR3 is 14 residues. Written as DNA, the CDR3 is TGTGCCAGCAGGGGGACAGGGGGCGTCGGGCCCCAGCATTTT. Amino acids: CASRGTGGVGPQHF.

This clonotype was recorded at least ten times. The chain has TRBV29-1 and TRBJ2-3; D is tentatively TRBD1 or TRBD2 (5 bases each). The germline CDR1 and CDR2 sequences are SQVTM and ANQGSEA. The CDR3 length is 13 residues. The ends were cut back, 6 bases at V and 6 bases at J, with 16 bases in the middle. The DNA of the CDR3 is TGCAGCGTCCAGGGACGGGCGGGCGATACGCAGTATTTT. Protein sequence: CSVQGRAGDTQYF.

Remarks on this clonotype: A much bigger clone sits one base away, suggesting this may be a read error. The V and J genes are TRBV18 and TRBJ1-5, with a weak D call TRBD1 (5 bases). Germline V gene sequence: CDR1 KGHSH, CDR2 LQKENI. CDR3 size: 12 residues. CDR3 residues: CVSSPPSGGQHF. As DNA, the CDR3 is TGTGTCAGCTCACCACCTTCCGGGGGCCAGCATTTT.

This clonotype occurred a few times. The chain links TRBV4-1 to TRBJ2-1; D may match TRBD1 or TRBD2 (5 bases each). Germline lookup yields CDR1 MGHRA and CDR2 YSYEKL. V was pared by 0 bases and J by 2 bases, with 11 bases between. This CDR3 is 16 amino acids long. In nucleotides, the CDR3 is TGCGCCAGCAGCCAAGAACCGGGGCCGCCCTACAATGAGCAGTTCTTC. Its protein is CASSQEPGPPYNEQFF.

This clonotype was observed many times. This sequence joins TRBV10-3 and TRBJ2-5; D assignment may be TRBD1 or TRBD2 (6 bases each). Between the trimmed V and J ends, which lost 11 bases and 3 bases, there was a span of 16 bases. The CDR3 has 13 residues. Germline CDR1 ENHRY, CDR2 SYGVKD. The CDR3 region has the DNA TGTGCCTCCTGCGGGGCAGGGGAAGAGACCCAGTACTTC. It specifies CASCGAGEETQYF.

V gene TRBV19 combines with J gene TRBJ1-5; D not resolved. Trimming shortened V by 8 bases and J by 0 bases, and 14 bases separated the two germline ends. In germline, CDR1 is LNHDA, CDR2 SQIVND (reference sequence). CDR3 length: 15 residues. The CDR3 sequence is CASSLGIYSNQPQHF. CDR3 sequence (DNA): TGTGCCAGTTCTCTGGGGATCTATAGCAATCAGCCCCAGCATTTT. Drawing the rest from reference TRBV19 and TRBJ1-5, the complete variable domain is DGGITQSPKYLFRKEGQNVTLSCEQNLNHDAMYWYRQDPGQGLRLIYYSQIVNDFQKGDIAEGYSVSREKKESFPLTVTSAQKNPTAFYLCASSLGIYSNQPQHFGDGTRLSIL.

The chain recombines TRBV12-3 or TRBV12-4 with TRBJ2-5; D is uncertain. The CDR3 is 14 residues long. V was trimmed by 6 bases and J by 1 base, leaving 12 bases between them. The CDR3 region has the DNA TGTGCCAGCAGCTTTTTGGGCGGCCAAGAGACCCAGTACTTC. As protein: CASSFLGGQETQYF.

This rearrangement joins TRBV12-3 or TRBV12-4 to TRBJ1-2, with 7 bases identical to TRBD1. The CDR3 is 14 residues long. V lost 2 bases and J lost 3; bases outside the gene matches: 3. The CDR3 sequence: CASSLIGQDYGYTF. CDR3 in DNA: TGTGCCAGCAGTTTAATAGGACAGGACTATGGCTACACCTTC.

This clonotype was seen repeatedly, ten times or more. The chain uses TRBV28 and TRBJ1-4; 8 nucleotides line up with TRBD1. The CDR3 contains 15 residues. Germline V gene lookup returns CDR1 MDHEN and CDR2 SYDVKM. The trim removed 6 bases at V and 2 bases at J, leaving 5 bases unmatched. The CDR3: CASSPGQATNEKLFF. The CDR3, as DNA: TGTGCCAGCAGCCCGGGACAGGCCACTAATGAAAAACTGTTTTTT.

This clonotype was seen at least ten times. V gene TRBV11-2 combines with J gene TRBJ2-7; D might be TRBD1 or TRBD2, each matching 5 bases. Germline assignment: CDR1 SGHAT and CDR2 FQNNGV. The CDR3 is 15 residues long. V dropped 5 bases and J dropped 4 bases, with 18 bases sitting between them. CDR3: CASSPWGRGEYEQYF. Here the CDR3 DNA reads TGTGCCAGCAGCCCGTGGGGACGGGGAGAATACGAGCAGTACTTC.

This chain uses TRBV30 with TRBJ1-4; 7 nucleotides agree with TRBD1. The CDR3 has 15 residues. V trimming: 0 bases; J trimming: 9 bases; junction bases outside the gene matches: 10. The germline V gene encodes CDR1 GTSNPN and CDR2 SVGIG (reference sequence). CDR3 nucleotide sequence: TGTGCCTGGAGTGTATGGTCAGGGGGGGATAAAAAACTGTTTTTT. Translating gives CAWSVWSGGDKKLFF.

This clonotype was recorded at least ten times. J is TRBJ2-1 and V is TRBV4-2; TRBD2 matches at 13 bases. In germline, CDR1 is LGHNA, CDR2 YNFKEQ. The length of the CDR3 is 14 residues. V was clipped by 6 bases and J by 8 bases; unmatched bases: 4. CDR3 region: CASSTSGGAHEQFF. CDR3 in DNA: TGTGCCAGCAGTACTAGCGGGGGGGCCCATGAGCAGTTCTTC.

This chain connects TRBV7-9 to TRBJ2-5; 7 bases line up with TRBD1. This CDR3 is built from 15 residues. Germline CDR1 and CDR2: SEHNR and FQNEAQ (reference sequence). The V and J ends lost 2 bases and 5 bases, in that order; junction bases with no gene match: 8. The CDR3 spells CASSLPAGGHETQYF. The CDR3 nucleotides read TGTGCCAGCAGCTTACCGGCAGGGGGTCACGAGACCCAGTACTTC. Full variable domain (outside the CDR3, taken from reference TRBV7-9 and TRBJ2-5): DTGVSQNPRHKITKRGQNVTFRCDPISEHNRLYWYRQTLGQGPEFLTYFQNEAQLEKSRLLSDRFSAERPKGSFSTLEIQRTEQGDSAMYLCASSLPAGGHETQYFGPGTRLLVL.

This chain links TRBV5-4 with TRBJ2-4; weak D call: TRBD1 (6 bases). Trimming removed 5 bases at V and 9 bases at J, with 21 bases between. CDR1 and CDR2 (germline): SGHNT, YYREEE (reference sequence). This CDR3 has 15 residues. The CDR3 DNA reads TGTGCCAGCAGACTGGACAGCACCGCTCGGAGCATTCAGTACTTC. It translates to CASRLDSTARSIQYF.